This T cell receptor beta chain originates from a study of cytomegalovirus exposure and HLA in healthy donors. Overall study: From HLA-typed donors, an early data release held about 92 million unique TCRs. Findings of the study overall: With later analysis, a missense DCLRE1C variant became linked to TCR beta V- and J-gene trimming.

Germline assignment: CDR1 SGHNT and CDR2 YYREEE (reference sequence). The junction had 6 bases not matched to a gene; V was cut back by 4 bases and J by 5 bases. This CDR3 has 14 residues. The study ran its PCR with 60 Vbeta and 13 Jbeta primers. Sequencing was performed with immunoSEQ multiplex PCR; in TCRdb, only in-frame clones are kept and a portion is missing. The repertoire has approximately 200,000 clones, about 80% of them found once; the top ten carry 1.5% to 2%. For this clone: Its antigen remains unknown.

The chain uses TRBV5-4 and TRBJ2-1; 7 bases fit TRBD1. Sequencing input: PBMCs. This clonotype originated in a man in his thirties or forties in good health and CMV-seronegative. The CDR3 DNA sequence: TGTGCCAGCAGCGGACAGGCCCAGGACAATGAGCAGTTCTTC. Amino acids: CASSGQAQDNEQFF.